These 30 T cell receptor beta chains share one sample of origin, sequenced in a study of metastatic and nonmetastatic thyroid tumors. Every patient underwent thyroid surgery untreated. TCRdb ran MiXCR on the PCR reads. The sample yields approximately 90,000 clones, about 12% seen once. Sample: blood. The receptor source for this set is a female donor with papillary thyroid cancer or a benign thyroid nodule (not recorded which). Some clones in this sample may be carry-over from other donors' samples.

This clone came up a few times. This sequence may be a read error, since a much larger clone differs from it by one base. CDR3 amino acids: CASSLGDDMVEKLFF. Here the CDR3 DNA reads TGTGCCAGCAGCCTCGGGGACGACATGGTTGAAAAACTGTTTTTT. The chain couples TRBV11-2 to TRBJ1-4; TRBD1 is a possible D gene (5 bases). V was clipped by 5 bases and J by 7 bases, with 17 bases between them. The CDR3 runs 15 residues. Germline CDR1 SGHAT, CDR2 FQNNGV.

This clone was observed at least ten times. This rearrangement joins TRBV7-6 to TRBJ2-7, with TRBD2 identical over 7 bases. The CDR3 totals 15 residues. The V and J ends lost 5 bases and 1 base, in that order; junction bases with no gene match: 8. The germline V gene encodes CDR1 SGHVS and CDR2 FNYEAQ. The CDR3 coding sequence is TGTGCCAGCAGCAACGGGGTGGGAGGGTCCTACGAGCAGTACTTC. This translates into CASSNGVGGSYEQYF.

This sequence joins TRBV11-2 and TRBJ2-1; 7 bases line up with TRBD1. Germline CDR1 is SGHAT and CDR2 is FQNNGV. The V segment lost 0 bases and the J segment 4 bases; nucleotides outside the gene matches: 6. The CDR3 is 16 amino acids. The CDR3 DNA is TGTGCCAGCAGCTTAGAATCCGGGACAGAATACAATGAGCAGTTCTTC. Its protein product is CASSLESGTEYNEQFF.

This clone came up many times. The chain couples TRBV5-1 to TRBJ2-7, with D perhaps TRBD1 or TRBD2 (5 bases each). Trimming cost V 6 bases and J 7 bases, with 14 bases left between them. Germline V CDR1 and CDR2: SGHRS, YFSETQ. This CDR3 region has 12 residues. The chain's CDR3 is CASNGENREQYF. CDR3 coding DNA: TGCGCCAGCAACGGGGAAAACAGGGAGCAGTACTTC.

In its sample, this clone was seen many times. The CDR3 DNA reads TGCGCCAGCAGCACCCGGACTAGCGGGAGGGACAATGAGCAGTTCTTC. Its protein is CASSTRTSGRDNEQFF. The genes are TRBV5-1 and TRBJ2-1, with TRBD2 identical over 15 bases. With V trimmed by 4 bases and J by 5 bases, 4 bases remained unmatched. Per germline, CDR1 SGHRS and CDR2 YFSETQ. The CDR3 is made up of 16 amino acids.

This clone was counted many times. CDR3 DNA sequence: TGTGCCAGCAGTGTGTCTAGCGGGAGTGGAGTCGACGAGCAGTACTTC. Its translation: CASSVSSGSGVDEQYF. The chain links TRBV6-1 to TRBJ2-7, with TRBD2 matching 10 bases. J was trimmed by 5 bases and V by 4 bases; bases with no gene match: 11. CDR3 size: 16 residues. Germline assignment: CDR1 MNHNS and CDR2 SASEGT.

V and J are TRBV6-1 and TRBJ1-5; 8 positions agree with TRBD1. This CDR3 has 16 residues. V lost 3 bases, J lost 6 bases, and 10 bases stayed unmatched. The germline V gene has CDR1 MNHNS and CDR2 SASEGT. The CDR3 coding sequence is TGTGCCAGCAGTGACTTACCACCGGACAGGGCTCAGCCCCAGCATTTT. Its translation is CASSDLPPDRAQPQHF.

There are many counts of this clone. The chain couples TRBV20-1 to TRBJ2-3, with 11 bases aligning to TRBD2. J was trimmed by 2 bases and V by 3 bases; bases with no gene match: 4. The CDR3 extends over 15 amino acids. Looked up from germline, CDR1 is DFQATT and CDR2 is SNEGSKA (reference sequence). The chain's CDR3 is CSARRGLAVTDTQYF. The CDR3 region has the DNA TGCAGTGCTAGGCGGGGACTAGCGGTCACAGATACGCAGTATTTT.

Details on this clone: A much more abundant neighbour one base away suggests this may be a read error. Other DNA sequences within the sample encode an identical CDR3. The V call is TRBV7-9, the J call TRBJ2-5; possibly TRBD2 for D (6 bases). Germline V CDR1 and CDR2: SEHNR, FQNEAQ (reference sequence). The CDR3 is 14 amino acids. V was clipped by 8 bases and J by 1 base, with 14 bases between them. CDR3 DNA sequence: TGTGCCAGCGCCTTTAGCGGTTCCCAAGAGACCCAGTACTTC. Translating it yields CASAFSGSQETQYF.

This clone was seen only a few times. A much larger clone lies a single base off, so this may be a read error. The CDR3 nucleotides read TGCGCCAGCAGCTTCGGGACTAGCGGGAGGGTCCTCGGGGAGACCCAGTACTTC. Protein: CASSFGTSGRVLGETQYF. This rearrangement joins TRBV5-1 to TRBJ2-5; TRBD2 matches at 16 bases. Germline-derived CDR1 and CDR2 are SGHRS and YFSETQ. The trim removed 2 bases at V and 5 bases at J, leaving 9 bases unmatched. The CDR3 is 18 amino acids.

This clone was seen at least ten times. The chain uses TRBV24-1 and TRBJ2-1; a weak D match, TRBD2 (5 bases). CDR3 length equals 14 residues. V was clipped by 5 bases and J by 7 bases, with 14 bases between them. Germline assignment: CDR1 KGHDR and CDR2 SFDVKD. Written as DNA, the CDR3 is TGTGCCACCAGTGTGGCAGGCGGGTGGAATGAGCAGTTCTTC. Translating gives CATSVAGGWNEQFF.

A word on this clone: A much larger clonotype is one base distant, so this may be a read error. The chain has TRBV29-1 and TRBJ1-1, with 7 bases aligning to TRBD1. The CDR3 totals 13 residues. The trim removed 8 bases at V and 5 bases at J, leaving 11 bases unmatched. Germline loops: CDR1 SQVTM, CDR2 ANQGSEA. The CDR3 is CSIHRDSWTEAFF. The CDR3 bases are TGCAGCATCCACAGGGACAGCTGGACTGAAGCTTTCTTT.

This clone was picked up many times. The chain employs TRBV2 and TRBJ1-1; no firm D call. Germline V gene sequence: CDR1 SNHLY, CDR2 FYNNEI. The CDR3 extends over 13 amino acids. With 7 bases removed from V and 1 base from J, the gap between germline ends came to 10 bases. CDR3 amino acids: CASTAGGNTEAFF. The CDR3 region has the DNA TGTGCCAGCACCGCGGGAGGGAACACTGAAGCTTTCTTT.

The rearrangement joins TRBV20-1 to TRBJ1-3; D remains unclear. Germline CDR1 is DFQATT and CDR2 is SNEGSKA (reference sequence). This CDR3 has 13 residues. Trimming pared 0 bases from V and 1 base from J, leaving 4 bases between. The CDR3 DNA is TGCAGTGCTAGAGAGGGGTCTGGAAACACCATATATTTT. Translating gives CSAREGSGNTIYF.

This clone was seen a few times. The chain employs TRBV5-6 and TRBJ2-5; the match to TRBD2 covers 11 bases. The CDR3 is 12 amino acids. CDR1 is SGHDT, CDR2 YYEEEE, per germline. Germline trimming cut 7 bases from V and 4 bases from J; bases unmatched to any gene: 0. The CDR3 here is CASGLAGETQYF. In DNA form, the CDR3 reads TGTGCCAGCGGACTAGCGGGAGAGACCCAGTACTTC. Looking up the rest from reference TRBV5-6 and TRBJ2-5 gives the full variable domain: DAGVTQSPTHLIKTRGQQVTLRCSPKSGHDTVSWYQQALGQGPQFIFQYYEEEERQRGNFPDRFSGHQFPNYSSELNVNALLLGDSALYLCASGLAGETQYFGPGTRLLVL.

This clone was picked up many times. This chain uses TRBV6-1 with TRBJ1-5, with TRBD1 identical over 7 bases. Germline values: CDR1 MNHNS, CDR2 SASEGT. The CDR3 extends over 14 amino acids. Trimming removed 5 bases from V and 6 bases from J; junction bases left unmatched: 7. CDR3 in DNA: TGTGCCAGCAGTCGACAGGGTCGGGGTCAGCCCCAGCATTTT. It codes for CASSRQGRGQPQHF.

This clone was found many times. The chain combines TRBV7-9 with TRBJ1-1, with D uncertain. V lost 3 bases to trimming and J lost 4 bases, with 6 bases between them. From germline, CDR1 is SEHNR and CDR2 FQNEAQ (reference sequence). The CDR3 is 12 residues long. The CDR3, as DNA: TGTGCCAGCAGCTTGTATGGCACTGAAGCTTTCTTT. Residues: CASSLYGTEAFF.

This clone was found many times. The DNA for the CDR3 is TGTGCCAGCACCCCTAGTGTAAGGACCGGGGAGCTGTTTTTT. Its translation: CASTPSVRTGELFF. This chain uses TRBV7-9 with TRBJ2-2; no clear D gene. Trimming stripped 7 bases from V and 5 bases from J, with 14 bases between. Germline lookup yields CDR1 SEHNR and CDR2 FQNEAQ (reference sequence). The CDR3 has 14 amino acids.

This clone was recorded at least ten times. J is TRBJ1-5 and V is TRBV6-1; no reliable D call. Germline values: CDR1 MNHNS, CDR2 SASEGT. V was cut by 5 bases and J by 6 bases, with 11 bases left in between. The CDR3 totals 13 residues. The CDR3 here is CASSSREAQPQHF. The CDR3 nucleotides are TGTGCCAGCAGTAGCCGGGAGGCTCAGCCCCAGCATTTT.

The table lists this clone with many counts. At the DNA level, this CDR3 is encoded by other sequences in the same sample as well. The chain is built from TRBV6-4 and TRBJ2-1, with 15 nucleotides matching TRBD2. This CDR3 has 18 amino acids. Germline trimming cut 2 bases from V and 8 bases from J; bases unmatched to any gene: 10. CDR1 MRHNA and CDR2 SNTAGT come from the germline V gene. The CDR3 protein is CASSDTRTSGRDGDEQFF. Here the CDR3 DNA reads TGTGCCAGCAGTGACACCCGGACTAGCGGGAGGGACGGGGATGAGCAGTTCTTC.

This clone was seen ten or more times. CDR3 loop: CASSEGRFYGYTF. The DNA of the CDR3 is TGTGCCAGCAGTGAAGGACGGTTCTATGGCTACACCTTC. V and J are TRBV6-1 and TRBJ1-2; no clear D. Germline V lookup: CDR1 MNHNS, CDR2 SASEGT. The V end lost 1 base, the J end lost 4 bases, and 7 bases lay between the germline ends. There are 13 residues in the CDR3.

This chain connects TRBV19 to TRBJ2-7, with 11 bases fitting TRBD2. Trimming removed 5 bases from V and 2 bases from J; junction bases left unmatched: 2. Germline V gene data show CDR1 as LNHDA and CDR2 as SQIVND (reference sequence). The CDR3 consists of 14 residues. The CDR3 protein is CASSQTSGAYEQYF. The CDR3, as DNA: TGTGCCAGTAGTCAGACTAGCGGGGCCTACGAGCAGTACTTC. Complete variable domain (other parts from reference TRBV19 and TRBJ2-7): DGGITQSPKYLFRKEGQNVTLSCEQNLNHDAMYWYRQDPGQGLRLIYYSQIVNDFQKGDIAEGYSVSREKKESFPLTVTSAQKNPTAFYLCASSQTSGAYEQYFGPGTRLTVT.

This clone has a single count. The V gene is TRBV2, the J gene TRBJ2-1; 14 positions agree with TRBD2. The J segment lost 0 bases and the V segment lost 4 bases, leaving 8 bases of the junction unmatched. Looked up from germline, CDR1 is SNHLY and CDR2 is FYNNEI. The CDR3 has 19 residues. CDR3 coding DNA: TGTGCCAGCAGTGCCGGTGGACTAGCGGGAGGCATCTCCTACAATGAGCAGTTCTTC. Amino acid sequence: CASSAGGLAGGISYNEQFF.

Worth noting for this clone: A read error is possible here, since a much larger clone lies one base away. J is TRBJ2-5 and V is TRBV28, with 7 nucleotides matching TRBD2. In germline, CDR1 is MDHEN, CDR2 SYDVKM. The CDR3 contains 16 residues. CDR3 in DNA: TGTGCCAGCAGTTTAACACCTAGCGGAGTTAAGGAGACCCTGTACTTC. Its translation is CASSLTPSGVKETLYF.

This clone was observed at least ten times. The chain has TRBV7-2 and TRBJ1-6; D possibly corresponds to TRBD1 (5 bases). The CDR3 is made up of 17 amino acids. Per the germline V gene, CDR1 is SGHTA and CDR2 is FQGNSA. V was clipped by 5 bases and J by 0 bases, with 14 bases between them. DNA for the CDR3: TGTGCCAGCAGCCCACCTAGACAGAGCTCCTATAATTCACCCCTCCACTTT. Residues: CASSPPRQSSYNSPLHF.

This clone showed up many times. The chain is built from TRBV19 and TRBJ1-2; the match to TRBD1 covers 9 bases. V trimming: 1 base; J trimming: 8 bases; junction bases outside the gene matches: 5. The CDR3 spans 14 residues. Germline V gives CDR1 LNHDA, CDR2 SQIVND (reference sequence). Here the CDR3 DNA reads TGTGCCAGTAGTATAGGGGGGACAGGGATCGGCTACACCTTC. The encoded protein is CASSIGGTGIGYTF.

This clone was seen ten or more times. The V and J genes are TRBV19 and TRBJ1-1; 10 bases match TRBD1. V gave up 4 bases and J gave up 1 base; unmatched junction bases: 0. This CDR3 comprises 14 residues. CDR1 and CDR2 (germline): LNHDA, SQIVND (reference sequence). CDR3 protein: CASSRQGANTEAFF. DNA of the CDR3: TGTGCCAGTAGTAGACAGGGGGCGAACACTGAAGCTTTCTTT.

On this clone itself: A single base separates this from a much larger clone, so it may be a read error. The V gene is TRBV7-2, the J gene TRBJ2-1, with a tentative D call TRBD2 (5 bases). This CDR3 has 15 amino acids. Germline CDR1 is SGHTA and CDR2 is FQGNSA. The V end lost 5 bases, the J end lost 1 base, and 12 bases lay between the germline ends. CDR3 coding DNA: TGTGCCAGCAGCCCTCCGAGACTATCCTACAATGAGCAGTTCTTC. It codes for CASSPPRLSYNEQFF.

This clone was recorded many times. The chain joins TRBV30 to TRBJ1-1; D is uncertain. The CDR3 loop spans 11 amino acids. CDR1 is GTSNPN, CDR2 SVGIG, per germline (reference sequence). Trimming removed 8 bases at V and 10 bases at J, with 17 bases between. In DNA form, the CDR3 reads TGTGCCCTTTCTAGACGGGATTTAGCTTTCTTT. It yields the protein CALSRRDLAFF.

In this sample, this clone turned up a few times. It may be a read error: a sequence one base away is much more abundant. Here the CDR3 omits its conserved ending phenylalanine or tryptophan, so a read error is the likely source. The rearrangement uses TRBV30 and TRBJ2-1; 12 bases map to TRBD2. Germline CDR1 and CDR2: GTSNPN and SVGIG (reference sequence). Unmatched junction bases numbered 1, after V lost 3 bases and J lost 4 bases. There are 14 residues in the CDR3. CDR3 bases: TGTGCCTGGAGGGGGACTAGCGGGTACAATGAGCAGTTCTCC. Its translation: CAWRGTSGYNEQFS.